The source of this T cell receptor beta chain is a study of cytomegalovirus exposure and HLA in healthy donors. Study-level points and caveats: The study designated 160 or so TCR beta chains cytomegalovirus-associated. The classifier, whose performance was assessed in both the original and validation cohorts, reportedly diagnosed cytomegalovirus status with high specificity and sensitivity. A later analysis linked a missense variant in DCLRE1C to the trimming of TCR beta V and J genes. Roughly uniform depth of sequencing across donors was assumed in presence/absence analyses.

The PCR employed 60 Vbeta primers together with 13 Jbeta primers. Using immunoSEQ multiplex PCR, the repertoire was profiled, and TCRdb retains in-frame clones only, with some absent. The sample shows over 85,000 clones, roughly 76% of them seen only once. The table lists this clone with a few counts. What it binds is unknown. The specimen sequenced was PBMCs. This sequence originates from a female donor in good health and CMV-seronegative.

CDR3 nucleotide sequence: TGCGCCAGCAGTCTCGAGGTGCAGCTTAACACTGAAGCTTTCTTT. Translated: CASSLEVQLNTEAFF. This chain joins TRBV4-1 and TRBJ1-1, with D hard to call. V was cut by 6 bases and J by 2 bases, with 16 bases left in between. Looked up from germline, CDR1 is MGHRA and CDR2 is YSYEKL. This CDR3 is 15 amino acids long.